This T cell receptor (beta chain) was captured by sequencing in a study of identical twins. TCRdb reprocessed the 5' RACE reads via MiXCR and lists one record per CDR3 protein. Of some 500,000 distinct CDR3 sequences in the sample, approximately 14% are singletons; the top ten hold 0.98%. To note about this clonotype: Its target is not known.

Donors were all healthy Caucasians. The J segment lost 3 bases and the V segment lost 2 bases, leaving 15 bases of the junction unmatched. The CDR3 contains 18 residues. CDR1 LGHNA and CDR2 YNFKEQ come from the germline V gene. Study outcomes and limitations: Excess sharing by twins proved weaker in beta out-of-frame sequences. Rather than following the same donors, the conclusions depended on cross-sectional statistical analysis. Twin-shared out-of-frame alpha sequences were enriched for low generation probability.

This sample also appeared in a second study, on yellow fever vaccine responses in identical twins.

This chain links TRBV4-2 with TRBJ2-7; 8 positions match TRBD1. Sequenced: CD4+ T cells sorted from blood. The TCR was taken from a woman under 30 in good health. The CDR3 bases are TGTGCCAGCAGCCAACTTCCCGGGACAGGAACCTTCAGCTACGAGCAGTACTTC. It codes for CASSQLPGTGTFSYEQYF.